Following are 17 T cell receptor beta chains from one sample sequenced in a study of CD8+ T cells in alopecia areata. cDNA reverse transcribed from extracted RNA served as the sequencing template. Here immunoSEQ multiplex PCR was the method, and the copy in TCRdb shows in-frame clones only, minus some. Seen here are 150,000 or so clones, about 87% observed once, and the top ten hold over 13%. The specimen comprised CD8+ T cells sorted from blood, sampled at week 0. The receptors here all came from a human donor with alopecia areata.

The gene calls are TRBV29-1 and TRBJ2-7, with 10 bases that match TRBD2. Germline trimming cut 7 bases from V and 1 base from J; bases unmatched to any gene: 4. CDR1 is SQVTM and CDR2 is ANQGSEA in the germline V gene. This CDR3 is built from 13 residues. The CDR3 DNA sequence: TGCAGCGCAGGGACTAGCGTATCCTACGAGCAGTACTTC. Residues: CSAGTSVSYEQYF.

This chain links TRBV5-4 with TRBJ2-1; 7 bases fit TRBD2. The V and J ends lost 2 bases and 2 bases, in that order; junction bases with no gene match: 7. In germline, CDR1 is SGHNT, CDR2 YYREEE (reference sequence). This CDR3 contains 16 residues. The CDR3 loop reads CASSFNVRGAYNEQFF. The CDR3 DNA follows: TGTGCCAGCAGCTTTAATGTACGGGGGGCCTACAATGAGCAGTTCTTC.

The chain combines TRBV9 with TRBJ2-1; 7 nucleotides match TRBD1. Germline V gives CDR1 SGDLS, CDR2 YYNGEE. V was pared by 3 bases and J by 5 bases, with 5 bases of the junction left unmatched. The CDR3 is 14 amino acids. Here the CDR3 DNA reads TGTGCCAGCAGCGAGGGGACAGCCCACAATGAGCAGTTCTTC. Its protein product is CASSEGTAHNEQFF.

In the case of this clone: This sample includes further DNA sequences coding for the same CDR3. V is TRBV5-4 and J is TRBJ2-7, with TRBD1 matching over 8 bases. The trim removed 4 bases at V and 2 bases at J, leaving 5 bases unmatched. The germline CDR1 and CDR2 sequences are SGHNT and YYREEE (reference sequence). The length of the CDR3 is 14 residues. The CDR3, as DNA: TGTGCCAGCAGCCCCGGACAGGGAGCCTACGAGCAGTACTTC. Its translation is CASSPGQGAYEQYF. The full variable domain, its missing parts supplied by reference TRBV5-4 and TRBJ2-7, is ETGVTQSPTHLIKTRGQQVTLRCSSQSGHNTVSWYQQALGQGPQFIFQYYREEENGRGNFPPRFSGLQFPNYSSELNVNALELDDSALYLCASSPGQGAYEQYFGPGTRLTVT.

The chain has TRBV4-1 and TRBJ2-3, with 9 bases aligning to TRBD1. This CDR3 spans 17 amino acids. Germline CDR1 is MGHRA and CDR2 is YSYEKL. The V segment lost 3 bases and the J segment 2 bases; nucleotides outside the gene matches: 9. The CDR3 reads CASSQVGQGSNTDTQYF. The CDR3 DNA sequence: TGCGCCAGCAGCCAGGTGGGACAGGGATCAAACACAGATACGCAGTATTTT.

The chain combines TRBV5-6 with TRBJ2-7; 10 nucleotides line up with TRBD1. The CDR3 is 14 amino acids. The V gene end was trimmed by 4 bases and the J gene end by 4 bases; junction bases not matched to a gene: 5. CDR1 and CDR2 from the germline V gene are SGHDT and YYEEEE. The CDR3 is CASSTPGQGYEQYF. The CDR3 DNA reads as TGTGCCAGCAGCACTCCGGGACAGGGGTACGAGCAGTACTTC. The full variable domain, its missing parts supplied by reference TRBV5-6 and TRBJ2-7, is DAGVTQSPTHLIKTRGQQVTLRCSPKSGHDTVSWYQQALGQGPQFIFQYYEEEERQRGNFPDRFSGHQFPNYSSELNVNALLLGDSALYLCASSTPGQGYEQYFGPGTRLTVT.

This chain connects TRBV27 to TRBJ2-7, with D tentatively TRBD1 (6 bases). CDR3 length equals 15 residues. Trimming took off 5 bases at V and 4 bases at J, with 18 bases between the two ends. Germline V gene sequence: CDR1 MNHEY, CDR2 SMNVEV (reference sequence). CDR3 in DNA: TGTGCCAGCAGTCTGGGGGCTACATCCGGGTACGAGCAGTACTTC. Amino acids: CASSLGATSGYEQYF.

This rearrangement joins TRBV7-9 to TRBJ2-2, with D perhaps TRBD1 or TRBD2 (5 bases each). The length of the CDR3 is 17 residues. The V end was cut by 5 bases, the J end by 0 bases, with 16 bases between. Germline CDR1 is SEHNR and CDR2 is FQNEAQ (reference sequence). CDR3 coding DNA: TGTGCCAGCAGCGCAAAGGTGGGACCCGCGAACACCGGGGAGCTGTTTTTT. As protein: CASSAKVGPANTGELFF. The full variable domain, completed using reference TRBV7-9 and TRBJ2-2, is DTGVSQNPRHKITKRGQNVTFRCDPISEHNRLYWYRQTLGQGPEFLTYFQNEAQLEKSRLLSDRFSAERPKGSFSTLEIQRTEQGDSAMYLCASSAKVGPANTGELFFGEGSRLTVL.

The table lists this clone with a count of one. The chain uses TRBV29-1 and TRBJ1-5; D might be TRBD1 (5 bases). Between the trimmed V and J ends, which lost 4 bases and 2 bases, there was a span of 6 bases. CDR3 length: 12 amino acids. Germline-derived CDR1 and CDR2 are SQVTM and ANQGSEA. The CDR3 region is CSVGGGNQPQHF. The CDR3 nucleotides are TGCAGCGTTGGGGGGGGCAATCAGCCCCAGCATTTT.

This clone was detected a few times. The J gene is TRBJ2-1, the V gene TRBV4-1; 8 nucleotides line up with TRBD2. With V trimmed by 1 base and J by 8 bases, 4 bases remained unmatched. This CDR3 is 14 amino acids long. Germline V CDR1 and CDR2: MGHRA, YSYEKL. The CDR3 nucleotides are TGCGCCAGCAGCCAAGGTCTAGCGGGCTATGAGCAGTTCTTC. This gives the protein CASSQGLAGYEQFF.

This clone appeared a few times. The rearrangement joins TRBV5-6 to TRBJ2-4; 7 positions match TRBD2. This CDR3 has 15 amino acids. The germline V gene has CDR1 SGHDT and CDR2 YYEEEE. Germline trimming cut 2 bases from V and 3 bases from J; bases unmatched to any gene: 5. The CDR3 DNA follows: TGTGCCAGCAGCTTTCTGAGGGAGGGCAAAAACATTCAGTACTTC. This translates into CASSFLREGKNIQYF.

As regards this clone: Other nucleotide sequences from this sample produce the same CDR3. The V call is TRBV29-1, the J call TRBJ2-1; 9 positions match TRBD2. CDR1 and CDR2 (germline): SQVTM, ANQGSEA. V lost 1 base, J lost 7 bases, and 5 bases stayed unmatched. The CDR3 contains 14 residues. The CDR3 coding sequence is TGCAGCGTTGAAGGTAGCGGGAGCTATAATGAGCAGTTCTTC. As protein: CSVEGSGSYNEQFF.

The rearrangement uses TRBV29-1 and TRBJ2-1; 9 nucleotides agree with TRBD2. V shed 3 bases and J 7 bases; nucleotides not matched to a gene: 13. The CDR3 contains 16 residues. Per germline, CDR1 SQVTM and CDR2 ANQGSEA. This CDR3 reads CSVDSLAGTSGNEQFF. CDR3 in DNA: TGCAGCGTTGATTCCCTAGCGGGAACCTCTGGGAATGAGCAGTTCTTC.

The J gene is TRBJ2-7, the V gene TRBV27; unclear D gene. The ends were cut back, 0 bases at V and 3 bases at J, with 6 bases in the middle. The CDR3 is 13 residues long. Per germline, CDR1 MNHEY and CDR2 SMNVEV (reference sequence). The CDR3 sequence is CASSLSAFYEQYF. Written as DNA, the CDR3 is TGTGCCAGCAGTTTATCGGCCTTCTACGAGCAGTACTTC.

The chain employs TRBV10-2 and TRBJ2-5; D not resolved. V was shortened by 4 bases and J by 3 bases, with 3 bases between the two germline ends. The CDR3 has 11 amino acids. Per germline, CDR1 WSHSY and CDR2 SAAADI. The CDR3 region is CASSGEETQYF. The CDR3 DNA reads TGCGCCAGCAGTGGAGAAGAGACCCAGTACTTC.

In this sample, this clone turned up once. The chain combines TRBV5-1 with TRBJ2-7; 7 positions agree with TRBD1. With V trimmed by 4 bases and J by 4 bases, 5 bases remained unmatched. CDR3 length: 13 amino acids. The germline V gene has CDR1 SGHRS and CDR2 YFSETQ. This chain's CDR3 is CASSEDRPYEQYF. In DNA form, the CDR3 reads TGCGCCAGCAGCGAGGACAGGCCGTACGAGCAGTACTTC.

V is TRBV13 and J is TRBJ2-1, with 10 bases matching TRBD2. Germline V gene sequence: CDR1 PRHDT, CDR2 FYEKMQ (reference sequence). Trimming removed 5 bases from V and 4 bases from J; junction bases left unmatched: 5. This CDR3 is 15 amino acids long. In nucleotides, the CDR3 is TGTGCCAGCAGCGGGGGGACTAGCGAATACAATGAGCAGTTCTTC. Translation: CASSGGTSEYNEQFF. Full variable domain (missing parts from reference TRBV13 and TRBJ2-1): AAGVIQSPRHLIKEKRETATLKCYPIPRHDTVYWYQQGPGQDPQFLISFYEKMQSDKGSIPDRFSAQQFSDYHSELNMSSLELGDSALYFCASSGGTSEYNEQFFGPGTRLTVL.